The TCR beta chain described here comes from a study of beta chain features in type 1 diabetes. Across the study: Regarding age, gender and cell yields, patients proved similar to healthy donors.

The investigators reverse transcribed all of the isolated RNA, so they sequenced expressed TCRB transcripts. The assay was immunoSEQ multiplex PCR, and TCRdb's table has in-frame clones only and misses some. Counted here are 150,000 or so clones, 9.2% occurring once; the ten biggest clones make up about 0.61%. Overall study findings and caveats: Insertions were fewer and deletions more numerous at VDJ junctions in type 1 diabetes patients. For Type 1 diabetes patients, all four CD4+ subsets carried TCRB CDR3s that were moderately but significantly shorter.

Regarding this clone: Its target is not known.

CDR3 length: 15 amino acids. V was clipped by 2 bases and J by 4 bases; unmatched bases: 7. In germline, CDR1 is ENHRY, CDR2 SYGVKD. The sample comprised central memory CD4+ T cells from blood. The V gene is TRBV10-3, the J gene TRBJ1-2; 7 positions agree with TRBD1. The sequence came from a young man in good health. CDR3 nucleotides: TGTGCCATCAGTGAGCAGACAGGGACTAGCTATGGCTACACCTTC. Protein product: CAISEQTGTSYGYTF.